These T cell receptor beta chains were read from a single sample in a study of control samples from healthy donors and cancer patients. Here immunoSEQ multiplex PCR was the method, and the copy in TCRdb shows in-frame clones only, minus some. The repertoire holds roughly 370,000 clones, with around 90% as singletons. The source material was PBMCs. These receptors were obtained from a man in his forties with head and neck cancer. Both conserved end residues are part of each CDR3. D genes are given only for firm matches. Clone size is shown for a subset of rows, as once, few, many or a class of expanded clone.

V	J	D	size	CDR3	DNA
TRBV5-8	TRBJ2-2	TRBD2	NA	CASSLRLAEGTGELFF	TGTGCCAGCAGCTTGAGACTAGCTGAGGGCACCGGGGAGCTGTTTTTT
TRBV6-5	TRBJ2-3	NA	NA	CASSSPQGGRLDTQYF	TGTGCCAGCAGTTCGCCACAAGGGGGTCGATTGGATACGCAGTATTTT
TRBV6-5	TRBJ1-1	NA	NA	CASRRRVDTEAFF	TGTGCCAGCAGACGCAGGGTGGACACTGAAGCTTTCTTT
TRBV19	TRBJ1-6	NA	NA	CASSTPGGSYNSPLHF	TGTGCCAGTAGTACCCCAGGCGGCTCCTATAATTCACCCCTCCACTTT
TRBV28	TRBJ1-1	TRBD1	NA	CASSWTGGTEAFF	TGTGCCAGCAGTTGGACAGGGGGAACTGAAGCTTTCTTT
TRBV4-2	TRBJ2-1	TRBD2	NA	CASSQAPGGLAGVGEQFF	TGTGCCAGCAGCCAAGCCCCCGGGGGGCTAGCGGGAGTTGGGGAGCAGTTCTTC
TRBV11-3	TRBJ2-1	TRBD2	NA	CASSLGLVGNEQFF	TGTGCCAGCAGCTTGGGACTAGTGGGCAATGAGCAGTTCTTC
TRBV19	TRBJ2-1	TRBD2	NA	CASSIEGLAANEQFF	TGTGCCAGTAGTATAGAAGGGCTAGCGGCCAATGAGCAGTTCTTC
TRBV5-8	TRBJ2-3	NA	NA	CASSPGVGRPDTQYF	TGTGCCAGCAGCCCAGGGGTGGGGCGCCCAGATACGCAGTATTTT
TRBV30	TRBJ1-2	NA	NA	CAWGDYREWSGYTF	TGTGCCTGGGGGGACTACAGAGAGTGGTCTGGCTACACCTTC
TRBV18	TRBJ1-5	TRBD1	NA	CASSSGGNNQPQHF	TGTGCCAGCTCATCAGGGGGAAACAACCAGCCCCAGCATTTT
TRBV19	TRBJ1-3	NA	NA	CASSNSPQGPGNTIYF	TGTGCCAGTAGTAACTCACCCCAGGGGCCTGGAAACACCATATATTTT
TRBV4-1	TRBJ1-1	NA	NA	CASSQGQGRAHTEAFF	TGCGCCAGCAGCCAAGGCCAGGGGCGTGCGCACACTGAAGCTTTCTTT
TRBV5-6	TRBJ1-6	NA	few	CASSWGPQDPQPHSPLHF	TGTGCCAGCAGCTGGGGGCCCCAGGACCCTCAGCCCCATTCACCCCTCCACTTT
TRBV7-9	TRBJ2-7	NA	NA	CASSLDYPGVGSRTYEQYF	TGTGCCAGCAGCTTAGATTACCCTGGGGTCGGCAGCAGAACCTACGAGCAGTACTTC
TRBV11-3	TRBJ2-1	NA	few	CASSLIPGEEQFF	TGTGCCAGCAGCTTAATTCCCGGAGAGGAGCAGTTCTTC
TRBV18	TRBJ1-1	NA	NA	CASTTSGPYTEAFF	TGTGCCAGCACAACTTCGGGACCCTACACTGAAGCTTTCTTT
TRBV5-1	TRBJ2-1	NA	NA	CASSASGTEQFF	TGCGCCAGCAGCGCATCCGGGACGGAGCAGTTCTTC
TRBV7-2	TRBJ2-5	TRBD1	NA	CASSLRGQVQETQYF	TGTGCCAGCAGCTTAAGAGGACAGGTCCAAGAGACCCAGTACTTC
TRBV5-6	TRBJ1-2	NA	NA	CASSPTSRGPDGYTF	TGTGCCAGCAGCCCAACCTCCCGGGGGCCGGATGGCTACACCTTC
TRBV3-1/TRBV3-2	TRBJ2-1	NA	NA	CASSQAGHSFF	TGTGCCAGCAGCCAAGCGGGCCATTCGTTCTTC
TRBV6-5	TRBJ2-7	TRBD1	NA	CASSGTGLYEQYF	TGTGCCAGCTCCGGGACAGGTCTCTACGAGCAGTACTTC
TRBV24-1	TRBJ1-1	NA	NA	CATSDARNTEAFF	TGTGCCACCAGTGACGCCCGCAACACTGAAGCTTTCTTT
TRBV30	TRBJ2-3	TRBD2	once	CARSGTSVMDTQYF	TGTGCCCGATCCGGGACTAGCGTAATGGATACGCAGTATTTT
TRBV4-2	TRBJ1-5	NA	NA	CASSQQMNSNQPQHF	TGTGCCAGCAGCCAACAGATGAATAGCAATCAGCCCCAGCATTTT
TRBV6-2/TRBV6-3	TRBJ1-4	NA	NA	CASSYYSEGEKLFF	TGTGCCAGCAGTTACTACAGCGAAGGGGAAAAACTGTTTTTT
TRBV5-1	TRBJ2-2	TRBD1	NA	CASSLRGTVNTGELFF	TGCGCCAGCAGCTTACGAGGGACAGTTAACACCGGGGAGCTGTTTTTT
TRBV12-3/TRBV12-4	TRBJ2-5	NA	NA	CASSFRAAETQYF	TGTGCCAGCAGTTTCCGTGCTGCGGAGACCCAGTACTTC
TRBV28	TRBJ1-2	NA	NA	CASSSAGVVDGYTF	TGTGCCAGCAGTTCGGCAGGGGTGGTTGATGGCTACACCTTC
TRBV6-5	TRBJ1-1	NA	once	CASSYDMNTEAFF	TGTGCCAGCAGTTATGACATGAACACTGAAGCTTTCTTT
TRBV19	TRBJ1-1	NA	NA	CASSTGVAVGTEAFF	TGTGCCAGTAGTACGGGGGTTGCGGTAGGCACTGAAGCTTTCTTT
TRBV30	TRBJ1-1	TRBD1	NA	CAGRQGAGTEAFF	TGTGCCGGACGACAGGGGGCCGGCACTGAAGCTTTCTTT
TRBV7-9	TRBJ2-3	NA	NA	CASSLVADTQYF	TGTGCCAGCAGCTTAGTCGCAGATACGCAGTATTTT
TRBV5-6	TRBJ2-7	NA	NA	CASSPPGALDYEQYF	TGTGCCAGCAGCCCCCCTGGGGCTCTAGACTACGAGCAGTACTTC
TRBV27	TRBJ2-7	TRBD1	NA	CASSLSGGFYEQYF	TGTGCCAGCAGTTTATCAGGGGGCTTCTACGAGCAGTACTTC
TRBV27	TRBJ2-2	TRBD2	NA	CASRLSGLAGAAGTGELFF	TGTGCCAGCAGACTCTCGGGACTAGCGGGAGCCGCGGGCACCGGGGAGCTGTTTTTT
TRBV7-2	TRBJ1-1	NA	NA	CASSLGLRGGTNTEAFF	TGTGCCAGCAGCTTAGGTCTCCGAGGCGGCACGAACACTGAAGCTTTCTTT
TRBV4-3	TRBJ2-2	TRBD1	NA	CASSAGQGENTGELFF	TGCGCCAGCAGCGCCGGACAGGGGGAGAACACCGGGGAGCTGTTTTTT
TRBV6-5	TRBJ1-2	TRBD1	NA	CASSSPGGRDNYGYTF	TGTGCCAGCAGTTCTCCAGGGGGCAGGGACAACTATGGCTACACCTTC
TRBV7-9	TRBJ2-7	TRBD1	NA	CASSLAPGQGLLEQYF	TGTGCCAGCAGCTTAGCTCCGGGACAGGGATTATTAGAGCAGTACTTC
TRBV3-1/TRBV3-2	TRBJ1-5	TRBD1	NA	CASSSDRGRQPQHF	TGTGCCAGCAGCTCGGACAGGGGTCGGCAGCCCCAGCATTTT
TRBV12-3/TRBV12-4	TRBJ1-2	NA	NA	CASTGTARGYTF	TGTGCCAGCACCGGGACCGCTCGGGGCTACACCTTC
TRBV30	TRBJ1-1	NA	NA	CAWSFTGLNTEAFF	TGTGCCTGGAGTTTCACAGGACTGAACACTGAAGCTTTCTTT
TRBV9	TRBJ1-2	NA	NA	CASSVEEAGPHGYTF	TGTGCCAGCAGCGTAGAGGAAGCCGGGCCGCATGGCTACACCTTC
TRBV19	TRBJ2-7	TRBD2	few	CASSILAGDYEQYF	TGTGCCAGTAGTATACTAGCGGGGGACTACGAGCAGTACTTC
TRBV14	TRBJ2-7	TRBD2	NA	CASSQLAGVSNEQYF	TGTGCCAGCAGCCAGCTCGCGGGGGTCTCGAACGAGCAGTACTTC
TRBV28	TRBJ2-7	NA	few	CASTSEEYYEQYF	TGTGCCAGCACCTCTGAGGAGTACTACGAGCAGTACTTC
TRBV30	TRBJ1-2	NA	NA	CAWSLVSYGYTF	TGTGCCTGGAGTCTGGTATCATATGGCTACACCTTC
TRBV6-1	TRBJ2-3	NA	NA	CASSEGLSTDTQYF	TGTGCCAGCAGTGAAGGCTTGAGTACAGATACGCAGTATTTT
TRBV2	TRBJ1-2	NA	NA	CASSEGQGSYGYTF	TGTGCCAGCAGTGAGGGGCAGGGGAGTTATGGCTACACCTTC
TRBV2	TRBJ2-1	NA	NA	CASTPPGNEQFF	TGTGCCAGCACCCCGCCCGGGAATGAGCAGTTCTTC